This T cell receptor (beta chain) stems from a study of human T cells and chemical hapten exposure. Study at large: Per-sample TCR yields varied mainly from small pooled library volume differences. Findings and caveats of the study: Higher patch test scores went with higher counts of PT1 expanded TCRs.

The CDR3 extends over 12 amino acids. Between the trimmed V and J ends, which lost 0 bases and 5 bases, there was a span of 2 bases. Germline-derived CDR1 and CDR2 are SGDLS and YYNGEE. This clonotype has a count of ten or more. Its antigen is undetermined. In TCRdb, the RACE reads were re-called with MiXCR into one record per CDR3 protein. The data hold 300,000 to 350,000 distinct CDR3 sequences, with approximately 6.3% observed a single time. Time point given: patch test 1, 2 weeks after DPC sensitization. Treatment denoted: therapeutic diphenylcyclopropenone sensitization with weekly scalp DPC. Source: whole blood, taken in connection with sensitization to the hapten diphenylcyclopropenone (DPC). V and J are TRBV9 and TRBJ1-4, with D unresolved. The receptor was derived from a woman aged 18-35 years with alopecia areata. Some clones in this sample may be carry-over from other donors' samples. The chain's CDR3 is CASSVDNEKLFF. Written as DNA, the CDR3 is TGTGCCAGCAGCGTAGACAATGAAAAACTGTTTTTT.